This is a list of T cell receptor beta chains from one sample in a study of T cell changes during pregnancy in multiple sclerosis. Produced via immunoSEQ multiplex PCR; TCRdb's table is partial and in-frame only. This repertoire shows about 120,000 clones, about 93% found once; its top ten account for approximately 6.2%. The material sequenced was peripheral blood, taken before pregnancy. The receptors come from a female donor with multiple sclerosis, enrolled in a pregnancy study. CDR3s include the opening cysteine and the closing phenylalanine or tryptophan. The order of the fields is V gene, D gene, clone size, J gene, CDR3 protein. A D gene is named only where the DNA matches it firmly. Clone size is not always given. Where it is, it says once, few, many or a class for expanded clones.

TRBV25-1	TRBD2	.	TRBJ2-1	CASSATGTSIEEQFF
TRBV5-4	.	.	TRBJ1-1	CASRFWGGRDTEAFF
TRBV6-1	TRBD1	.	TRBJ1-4	CASSEAPGQGQWELFF
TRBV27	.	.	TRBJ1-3	CASSPRRTPSGNTIYF
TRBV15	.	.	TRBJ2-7	CATSRDAQRGEQYF
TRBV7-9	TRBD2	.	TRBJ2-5	CASSRTSGLQETQYF
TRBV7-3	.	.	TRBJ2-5	CASSPTWWETQYF
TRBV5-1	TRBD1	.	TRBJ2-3	CASSLRTGADTDTQYF
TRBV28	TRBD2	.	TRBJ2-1	CASTIGRGSSYNEQFF
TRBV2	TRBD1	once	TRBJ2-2	CASSPDRGDPFLNTGELFF
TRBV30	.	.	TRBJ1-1	CAWTRGTNTEAFF
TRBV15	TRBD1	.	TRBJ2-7	CATSSGTGGGEQYF
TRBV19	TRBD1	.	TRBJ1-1	CASSMDRWNTEAFF
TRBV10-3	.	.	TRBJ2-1	CASRVASSYNEQFF
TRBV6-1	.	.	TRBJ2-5	CASSEVGRFDF
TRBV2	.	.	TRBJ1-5	CASSDWGGGQPQHF
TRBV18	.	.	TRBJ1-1	CASSSSVRGTEAFF
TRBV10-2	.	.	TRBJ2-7	CASSDGYEQYF
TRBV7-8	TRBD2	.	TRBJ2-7	CASSPTSGSPYEQYF
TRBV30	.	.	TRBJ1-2	CAWATGSYGYTF
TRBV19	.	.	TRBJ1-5	CASSIDTGRNQPQHF
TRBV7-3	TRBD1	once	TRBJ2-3	CASSLNPGQGAVDTQYF